The entry below describes one T cell receptor beta chain. The data derive from a study of blood T cell repertoires in COVID-19. A Seattle source enrolled patients during active infection and followed them longitudinally. The CDR3 contains 14 residues. The junction had 7 bases not matched to a gene; V was cut back by 3 bases and J by 7 bases. Germline V gene data show CDR1 as SQVTM and CDR2 as ANQGSEA. Generated by immunoSEQ multiplex PCR, the TCRdb table keeps only in-frame clones and is missing some. The sample has 330,000 or so clones; 89% are singletons. Specimen: peripheral blood. This receptor was identified in an older woman with COVID-19, enrolled during active disease. V and J are TRBV29-1 and TRBJ2-1; the match to TRBD2 covers 9 bases. The CDR3 nucleotides read TGCAGCGTTGATGGTCGCGGGGGGGCTAATGAGCAGTTCTTC. Translated: CSVDGRGGANEQFF.